This TCR beta chain was found in a study of blood T cell repertoires in COVID-19. On the study more broadly: Samples of COVID-19 (acute and convalescent) were obtained from the United States, Italy and Spain. In each case, the material was cDNA or gDNA derived from T cells, B-cell-depleted T cells, or PBMCs.

The CDR3 loop spans 17 amino acids. Germline CDR1 and CDR2: SGHVS and FNYEAQ. Germline trimming cut 0 bases from V and 7 bases from J; bases unmatched to any gene: 10. This clone was recorded once. Authors' analysis steps: Using reference gene primer amplification, nucleated cell counts were estimated. Only in-frame clones appear in the TCRdb table, and some are missing; sequencing was by immunoSEQ multiplex PCR. Clonal size and the V and J genes are those of that table, whereas D and trimming came from the DNA. The repertoire holds 130,000 or so clones, with approximately 80% as singletons. This sequence was found in a human donor in a cohort sampled during active COVID-19. This chain uses TRBV7-6 with TRBJ2-1; TRBD1 aligns across 9 bases. The sequenced material came from peripheral blood. CDR3 in amino acids: CASSLAPQTGGQNEQFF. The CDR3 coding sequence is TGTGCCAGCAGCTTAGCCCCGCAAACAGGGGGCCAGAATGAGCAGTTCTTC.